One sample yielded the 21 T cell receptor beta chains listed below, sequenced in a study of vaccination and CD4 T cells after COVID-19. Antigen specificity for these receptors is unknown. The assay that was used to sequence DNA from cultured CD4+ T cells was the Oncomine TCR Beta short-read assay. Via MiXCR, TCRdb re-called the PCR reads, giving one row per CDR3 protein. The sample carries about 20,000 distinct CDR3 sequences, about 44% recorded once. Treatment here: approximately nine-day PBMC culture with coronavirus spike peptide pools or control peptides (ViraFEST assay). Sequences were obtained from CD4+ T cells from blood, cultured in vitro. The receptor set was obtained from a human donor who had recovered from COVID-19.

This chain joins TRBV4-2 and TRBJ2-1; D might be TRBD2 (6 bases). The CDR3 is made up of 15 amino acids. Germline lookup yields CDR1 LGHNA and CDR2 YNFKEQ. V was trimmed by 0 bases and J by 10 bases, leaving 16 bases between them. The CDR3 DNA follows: TGTGCCAGCAGCCAAGATCGTAGTAGCGGAGCCGAGCAGTTCTTC. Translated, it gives CASSQDRSSGAEQFF.

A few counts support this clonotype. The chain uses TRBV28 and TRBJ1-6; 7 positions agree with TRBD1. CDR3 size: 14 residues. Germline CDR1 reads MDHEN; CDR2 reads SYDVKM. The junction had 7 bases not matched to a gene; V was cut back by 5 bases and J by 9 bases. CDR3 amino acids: CASSPYRGGSPLHF. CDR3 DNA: TGTGCCAGCAGTCCCTACAGGGGAGGTTCACCCCTCCACTTT.

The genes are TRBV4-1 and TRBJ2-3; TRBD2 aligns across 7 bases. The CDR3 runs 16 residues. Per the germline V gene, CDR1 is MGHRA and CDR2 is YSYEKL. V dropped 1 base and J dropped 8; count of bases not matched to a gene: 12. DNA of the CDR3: TGCGCCAGCAGCCAAGGGCGACTAGCCCCGGGGGGTACGCAGTATTTT. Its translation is CASSQGRLAPGGTQYF.

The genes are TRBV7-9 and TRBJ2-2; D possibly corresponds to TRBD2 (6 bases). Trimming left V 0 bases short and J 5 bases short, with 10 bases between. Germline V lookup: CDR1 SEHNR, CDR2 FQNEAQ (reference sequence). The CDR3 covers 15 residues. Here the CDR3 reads CASSLAGRETGELFF. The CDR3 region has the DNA TGTGCCAGCAGCTTAGCCGGGAGAGAGACCGGGGAGCTGTTTTTT.

The CDR3 sequence: CASSLQAGEAYEQYF. The DNA of the CDR3 is TGTGCCAGCAGTCTTCAAGCGGGAGAAGCCTACGAGCAGTACTTC. The chain links TRBV12-3 or TRBV12-4 to TRBJ2-7; 8 bases are shared with TRBD2. The CDR3 covers 15 residues. The V and J ends lost 5 bases and 2 bases, in that order; junction bases with no gene match: 8.

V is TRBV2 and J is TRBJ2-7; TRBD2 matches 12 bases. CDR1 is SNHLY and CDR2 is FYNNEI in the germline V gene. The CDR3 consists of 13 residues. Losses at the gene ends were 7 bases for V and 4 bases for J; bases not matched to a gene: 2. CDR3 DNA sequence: TGTGCCAGCAACGGACTAGCGGGGTACGAGCAGTACTTC. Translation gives CASNGLAGYEQYF.

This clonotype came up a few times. CDR3 DNA sequence: TGTGCCACCAGCAGAGATTGGCAGTACGAGCAGTACTTC. It translates to CATSRDWQYEQYF. This chain connects TRBV15 to TRBJ2-7; D gene uncertain. Trimming took 0 bases from V and 4 from J, leaving 7 bases between them. The CDR3 extends over 13 amino acids. Looked up from germline, CDR1 is LNHNV and CDR2 is YYDKDF (reference sequence).

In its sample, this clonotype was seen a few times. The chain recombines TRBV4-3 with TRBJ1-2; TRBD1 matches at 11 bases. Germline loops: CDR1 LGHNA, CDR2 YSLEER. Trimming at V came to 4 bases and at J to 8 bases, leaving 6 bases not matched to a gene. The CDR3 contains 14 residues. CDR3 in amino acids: CASSPEDRGRGYTF. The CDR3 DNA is TGCGCCAGCAGCCCCGAGGACAGGGGGCGAGGCTACACCTTC.

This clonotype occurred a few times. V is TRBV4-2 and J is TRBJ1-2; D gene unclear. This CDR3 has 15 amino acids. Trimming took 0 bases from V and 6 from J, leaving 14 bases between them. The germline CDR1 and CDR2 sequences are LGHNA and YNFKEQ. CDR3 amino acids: CASSQDLRTFHGYTF. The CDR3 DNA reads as TGTGCCAGCAGCCAAGATCTCAGGACCTTCCATGGCTACACCTTC.

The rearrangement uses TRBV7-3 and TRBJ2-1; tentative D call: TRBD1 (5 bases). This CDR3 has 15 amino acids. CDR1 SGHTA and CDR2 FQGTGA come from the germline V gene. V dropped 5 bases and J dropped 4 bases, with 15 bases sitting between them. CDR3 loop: CASSLRPGKYNEQFF. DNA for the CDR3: TGTGCCAGCAGCCTCCGGCCAGGGAAGTACAATGAGCAGTTCTTC.

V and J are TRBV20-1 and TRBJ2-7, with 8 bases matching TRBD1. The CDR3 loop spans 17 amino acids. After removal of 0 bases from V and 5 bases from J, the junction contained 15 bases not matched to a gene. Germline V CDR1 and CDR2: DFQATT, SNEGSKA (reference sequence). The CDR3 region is CSARDAQYWGQAHEQYF. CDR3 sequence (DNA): TGCAGTGCTAGAGATGCCCAGTATTGGGGACAGGCCCACGAGCAGTACTTC.

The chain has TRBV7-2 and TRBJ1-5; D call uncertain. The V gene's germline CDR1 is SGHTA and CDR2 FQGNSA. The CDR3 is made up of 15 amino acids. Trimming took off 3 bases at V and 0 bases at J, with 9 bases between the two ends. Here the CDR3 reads CASSLEPDSNQPQHF. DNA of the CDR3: TGTGCCAGCAGCTTGGAGCCAGATAGCAATCAGCCCCAGCATTTT.

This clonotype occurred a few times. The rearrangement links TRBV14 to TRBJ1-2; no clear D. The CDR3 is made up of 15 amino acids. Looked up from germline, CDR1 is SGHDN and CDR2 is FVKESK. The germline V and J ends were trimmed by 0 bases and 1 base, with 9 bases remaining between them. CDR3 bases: TGTGCCAGCAGCCAAGAAAAGGTTCTTAACTATGGCTACACCTTC. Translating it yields CASSQEKVLNYGYTF.

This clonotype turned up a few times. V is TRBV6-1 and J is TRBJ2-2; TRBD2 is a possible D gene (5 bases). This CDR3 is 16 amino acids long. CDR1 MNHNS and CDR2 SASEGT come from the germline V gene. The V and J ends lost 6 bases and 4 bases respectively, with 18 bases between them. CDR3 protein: CASSKPRTGGTGELFF. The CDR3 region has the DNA TGTGCCAGCAGCAAACCACGGACCGGAGGCACCGGGGAGCTGTTTTTT.

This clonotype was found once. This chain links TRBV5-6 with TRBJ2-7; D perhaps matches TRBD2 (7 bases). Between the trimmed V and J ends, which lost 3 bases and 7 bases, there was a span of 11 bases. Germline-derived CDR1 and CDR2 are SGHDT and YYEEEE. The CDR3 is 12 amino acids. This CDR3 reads CASSWGGWEQYF. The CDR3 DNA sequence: TGTGCCAGCAGCTGGGGGGGCTGGGAGCAGTACTTC.

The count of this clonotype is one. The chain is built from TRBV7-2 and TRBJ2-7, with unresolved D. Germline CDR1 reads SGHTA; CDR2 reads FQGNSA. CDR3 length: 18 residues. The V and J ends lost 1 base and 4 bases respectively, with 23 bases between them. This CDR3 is CASSLGVARVVAVYEQYF. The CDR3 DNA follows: TGTGCCAGCAGCTTAGGGGTAGCCCGGGTAGTGGCCGTTTACGAGCAGTACTTC.

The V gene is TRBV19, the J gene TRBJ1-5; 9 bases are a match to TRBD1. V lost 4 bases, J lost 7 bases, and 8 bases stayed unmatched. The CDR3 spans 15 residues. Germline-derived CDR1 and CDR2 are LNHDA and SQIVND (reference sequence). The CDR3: CASSTPGQGSQPQHF. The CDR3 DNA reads TGTGCCAGTAGTACGCCGGGACAGGGATCGCAGCCCCAGCATTTT.

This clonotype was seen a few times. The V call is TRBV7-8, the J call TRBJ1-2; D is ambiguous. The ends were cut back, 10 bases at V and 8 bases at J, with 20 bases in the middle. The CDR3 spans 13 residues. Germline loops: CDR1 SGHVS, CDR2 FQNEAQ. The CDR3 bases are TGTGCCACCATCCAAAACGGTTTTGGAGGCTACACCTTC. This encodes CATIQNGFGGYTF.

The CDR3 DNA is TGTGCCAGCACCGAGGGGGGACAGGGGGCGTGGGGGGCCAACGTCCTGACTTTC. The encoded protein is CASTEGGQGAWGANVLTF. V is TRBV27 and J is TRBJ2-6; 12 bases fit TRBD1. The CDR3 is 18 amino acids. CDR1 is MNHEY, CDR2 SMNVEV, per germline (reference sequence). Trimming took 7 bases from V and 4 from J; bases not matched to a gene: 11. Supplemented by reference TRBV27 and TRBJ2-6, the full variable domain reads EAQVTQNPRYLITVTGKKLTVTCSQNMNHEYMSWYRQDPGLGLRQIYYSMNVEVTDKGDVPEGYKVSRKEKRNFPLILESPSPNQTSLYFCASTEGGQGAWGANVLTFGAGSRLTVL.

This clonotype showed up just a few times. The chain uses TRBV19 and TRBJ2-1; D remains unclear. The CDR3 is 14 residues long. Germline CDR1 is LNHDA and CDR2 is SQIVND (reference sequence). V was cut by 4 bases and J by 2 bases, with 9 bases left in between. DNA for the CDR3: TGTGCCAGTAGTAGGCAGGTTACCTACAATGAGCAGTTCTTC. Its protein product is CASSRQVTYNEQFF.

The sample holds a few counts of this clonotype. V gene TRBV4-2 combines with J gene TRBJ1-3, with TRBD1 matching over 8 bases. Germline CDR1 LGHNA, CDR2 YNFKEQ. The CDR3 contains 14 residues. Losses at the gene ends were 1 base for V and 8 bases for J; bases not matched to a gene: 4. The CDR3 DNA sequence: TGTGCCAGCAGCCAAGCGGGACAGGCAGACACCATATATTTT. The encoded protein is CASSQAGQADTIYF.